This T cell receptor (beta chain) was captured in a study of T cells after yellow fever vaccination. TCRdb reprocessed the 5' RACE reads with MiXCR, giving one entry per CDR3 protein. The repertoire has about 630,000 distinct CDR3 sequences, 12% of them found once; the top ten carry about 15%. This clonotype showed up just a few times. The antigen remains undetermined. Germline V gives CDR1 DFQATT, CDR2 SNEGSKA (reference sequence). Trimming took 1 base from V and 2 from J, leaving 15 bases between them. CDR3 length: 17 residues. General observations from the study: Overlap between CD4 and CD8 compartments was detected for a small share of clonotypes.

The sample in question was PBMCs, obtained on the day of the yellow fever booster vaccination. The receptor's source is a man younger than 40 who received the YFV17D yellow fever vaccine. This rearrangement joins TRBV20-1 to TRBJ1-6, with a tentative D call TRBD1 (5 bases). CDR3 amino acids: CSARGGRSAAYNSPLHF. The CDR3 region has the DNA TGCAGTGCTAGAGGGGGACGATCGGCAGCCTATAATTCACCCCTCCACTTT.